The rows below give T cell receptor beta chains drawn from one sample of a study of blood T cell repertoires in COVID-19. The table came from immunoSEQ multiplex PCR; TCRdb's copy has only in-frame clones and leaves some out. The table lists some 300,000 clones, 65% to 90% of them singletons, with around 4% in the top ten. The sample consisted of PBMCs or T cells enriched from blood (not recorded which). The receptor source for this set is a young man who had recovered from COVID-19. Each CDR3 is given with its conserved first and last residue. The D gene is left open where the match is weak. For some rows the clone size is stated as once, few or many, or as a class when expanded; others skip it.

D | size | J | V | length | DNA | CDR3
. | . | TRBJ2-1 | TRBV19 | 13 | TGTGCCACCCTTACGGGGGGCTCCAATGAGCAGTTCTTC | CATLTGGSNEQFF
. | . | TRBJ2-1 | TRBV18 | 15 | TGTGCCAGCTCACCCCAACCCGGACACGCTAATGAGCAGTTCTTC | CASSPQPGHANEQFF
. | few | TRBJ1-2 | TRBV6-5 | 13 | TGTGCCAGCAGTCCCACAACGAACTATGGCTACACCTTC | CASSPTTNYGYTF
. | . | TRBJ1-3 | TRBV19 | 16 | TGTGCCAGTAGTCCTGGGGGCATAACATCGGGAAACACCATATATTTT | CASSPGGITSGNTIYF
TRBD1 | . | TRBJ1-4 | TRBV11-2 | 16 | TGTGCCAGCAGCTCGGGACAGGCTGCAACTAATGAAAAACTGTTTTTT | CASSSGQAATNEKLFF
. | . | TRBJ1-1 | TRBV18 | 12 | TGTGCCAGCTCGGGCGCGAACACTGAAGCTTTCTTT | CASSGANTEAFF
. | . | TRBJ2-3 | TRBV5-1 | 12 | TGCGCCAGCAGCGATCCCTCGGAGCCGCAGTATTTT | CASSDPSEPQYF
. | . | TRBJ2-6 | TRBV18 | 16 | TGTGCCAGCTCACCACCGTGGAGACCGCGGGGAGACGTCCTGACTTTC | CASSPPWRPRGDVLTF
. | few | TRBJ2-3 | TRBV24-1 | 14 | TGTGCCACCAGAGGAGTTGGGAGCACAGATACGCAGTATTTT | CATRGVGSTDTQYF
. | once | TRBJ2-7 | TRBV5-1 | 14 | TGCGCCAGCAGCTTGGGGGACACAACCTACGAGCAGTACTTC | CASSLGDTTYEQYF
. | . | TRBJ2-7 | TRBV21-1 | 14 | TGTGCCAGCAGCAAAGCGGGCCGCACCTACGAGCAGTACTTC | CASSKAGRTYEQYF
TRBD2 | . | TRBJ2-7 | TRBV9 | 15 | TGTGCCAGCAGCCCAAGGACTAGCGGGACCTACGAGCAGTACTTC | CASSPRTSGTYEQYF
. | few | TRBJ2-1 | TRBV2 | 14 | TGTGCCAGCAGTCCCATTCTCCGGAGGGATGAGCAGTTCTTC | CASSPILRRDEQFF
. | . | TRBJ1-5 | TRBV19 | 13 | TGTGCCAGTAGAACAGATAGCAATCAGCCCCAGCATTTT | CASRTDSNQPQHF
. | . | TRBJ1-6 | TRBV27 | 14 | TGTGCCAGCAGTTTATACAGGGACAATTCACCCCTCCACTTT | CASSLYRDNSPLHF
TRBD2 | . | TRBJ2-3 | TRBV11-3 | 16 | TGTGCCAGCAGCTCCAGGACTAGCGGGAGCACAGATACGCAGTATTTT | CASSSRTSGSTDTQYF
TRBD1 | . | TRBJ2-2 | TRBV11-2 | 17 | TGTGCCAGCAGCCACAGAACAGGGGGGTCGAACACCGGGGAGCTGTTTTTT | CASSHRTGGSNTGELFF
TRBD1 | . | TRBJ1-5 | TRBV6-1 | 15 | TGTGCCAGCAGTGAATGGGCAGGGGGCCGTCAGCCCCAGCATTTT | CASSEWAGGRQPQHF
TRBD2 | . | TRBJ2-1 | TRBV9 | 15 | TGTGCCAGCAGCGTTGCGGGAGAGAACTACAATGAGCAGTTCTTC | CASSVAGENYNEQFF
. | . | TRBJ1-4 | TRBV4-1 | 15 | TGCGCCAGCAGCCAAGCCGGAGGGAAGCGAGAAAAACTGTTTTTT | CASSQAGGKREKLFF
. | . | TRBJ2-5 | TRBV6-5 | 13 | TGTGCCAGCTGGTCGTGGCTGCAAGAGACCCAGTACTTC | CASWSWLQETQYF
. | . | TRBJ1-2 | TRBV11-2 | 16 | TGTGCCAGCAGCTTAGCCGACCATGCTGGGACTCCTGGCTACACCTTC | CASSLADHAGTPGYTF
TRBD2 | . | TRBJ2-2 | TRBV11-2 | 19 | TGTGCCAGCAGCGCCTCCGGCTCAACTAGCGGGATTTATACCGGGGAGCTGTTTTTT | CASSASGSTSGIYTGELFF
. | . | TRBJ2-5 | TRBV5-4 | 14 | TGTGCCAGCAGCTCAGGACCCACGGGGGAGACCCAGTACTTC | CASSSGPTGETQYF
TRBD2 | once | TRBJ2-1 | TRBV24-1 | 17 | TGTGCCACCAGTGATACCGGACTAGCGGGAACCTACAATGAGCAGTTCTTC | CATSDTGLAGTYNEQFF
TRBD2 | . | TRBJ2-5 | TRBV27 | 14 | TGTGCCAGCAGTTTAGGGACTAGTGGGGAGACCCAGTACTTC | CASSLGTSGETQYF
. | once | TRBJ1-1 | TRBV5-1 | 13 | TGCGCCAGCAGCTACAGGGAGAACACTGAAGCTTTCTTT | CASSYRENTEAFF
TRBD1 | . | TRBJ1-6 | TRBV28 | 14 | TGTGCCAGCAGTTTAGGGGACAGGAATTCACCCCTCCACTTT | CASSLGDRNSPLHF
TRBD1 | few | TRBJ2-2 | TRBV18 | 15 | TGTGCCAGCTCACACCGGGACAGGCTAACCGGGGAGCTGTTTTTT | CASSHRDRLTGELFF